One sample yielded the 8 T cell receptor beta chains listed below, sequenced in a study of cytomegalovirus exposure and HLA in healthy donors. In the PCR, 60 Vbeta and 13 Jbeta primers were used. Profiling relied on immunoSEQ multiplex PCR, and the TCRdb table lists in-frame clones only, not all of them. In all, the sample yields 93,000 or so clones. The material sequenced was PBMCs. All receptors derive from a man in his forties in good health and CMV-seronegative.

The chain couples TRBV5-5 to TRBJ2-7, with a possible D match to TRBD1 (5 bases). Germline lookup yields CDR1 SGHKS and CDR2 YYEKEE (reference sequence). CDR3 length equals 14 residues. Trimming shortened V by 0 bases and J by 0 bases, and 7 bases separated the two germline ends. The CDR3: CASSLEGNSYEQYF. The CDR3 DNA reads TGTGCCAGCAGCTTGGAGGGGAACTCCTACGAGCAGTACTTC. The full variable domain, completed using reference TRBV5-5 and TRBJ2-7, is DAGVTQSPTHLIKTRGQQVTLRCSPISGHKSVSWYQQVLGQGPQFIFQYYEKEERGRGNFPDRFSARQFPNYSSELNVNALLLGDSALYLCASSLEGNSYEQYFGPGTRLTVT.

The rearrangement joins TRBV19 to TRBJ1-1, with a possible D match to TRBD1 (5 bases). CDR1 and CDR2 (germline): LNHDA, SQIVND (reference sequence). The CDR3 totals 12 residues. The V end lost 7 bases, the J end lost 4 bases, and 10 bases lay between the germline ends. The CDR3 coding sequence is TGTGCCAGTAAATTTAGGGGCACTGAAGCTTTCTTT. It translates to CASKFRGTEAFF.

This chain uses TRBV6-5 with TRBJ2-5, with 8 bases matching TRBD1. The J call is doubtful: the DNA matches TRBJ2-7 better. The CDR3 has 14 amino acids. Germline V lookup: CDR1 MNHEY, CDR2 SVGAGI. In nucleotides, the CDR3 is TGTGCCAGCAGTAAAGGGGAACAGGGGGGCGAGCAGTACTTC. This sequence encodes CASSKGEQGGEQYF.

The chain combines TRBV2 with TRBJ2-7; D might be TRBD1 (6 bases). CDR1 and CDR2 from the germline V gene are SNHLY and FYNNEI. This CDR3 contains 15 residues. Trimming shortened V by 6 bases and J by 4 bases, and 19 bases separated the two germline ends. CDR3 in amino acids: CASRTDRSGYYEQYF. The CDR3 DNA reads TGTGCCAGCAGAACTGACAGGTCTGGATATTACGAGCAGTACTTC.

The CDR3 DNA sequence: TGTGCCATTGGGACAGGGAACACTGAAGCTTTCTTT. Its translation: CAIGTGNTEAFF. This chain uses TRBV10-3 with TRBJ1-1, with TRBD1 identical over 8 bases. CDR1 is ENHRY, CDR2 SYGVKD, per germline. V was clipped by 9 bases and J by 1 base; unmatched bases: 1. CDR3 length: 12 amino acids.

This chain uses TRBV6-5 with TRBJ1-2; 11 bases agree with TRBD1. V lost 2 bases to trimming and J lost 6 bases; unmatched junction nucleotides: 5. Germline loops: CDR1 MNHEY, CDR2 SVGAGI. The CDR3 is 15 residues long. In DNA form, the CDR3 reads TGTGCCAGCAGTTACGCCGGGACAGGGGGTAATGGCTACACCTTC. As protein: CASSYAGTGGNGYTF.

J is TRBJ2-3 and V is TRBV6-1; D gene uncertain. The CDR3 spans 15 residues. V was clipped by 6 bases and J by 0 bases, with 13 bases between them. Germline-derived CDR1 and CDR2 are MNHNS and SASEGT. The CDR3 region has the DNA TGTGCCAGCAGCCGCAGCTTAGCTAGCACAGATACGCAGTATTTT. It specifies CASSRSLASTDTQYF.

In DNA, the CDR3 is TGTGCCAGCAGCCCGAGGGAAGTGGGGATAGATGGCTACACCTTC. Translation gives CASSPREVGIDGYTF. The J gene is TRBJ1-2, the V gene TRBV9; D call uncertain. The CDR3 contains 15 residues. V dropped 4 bases and J dropped 6 bases, with 19 bases sitting between them. The germline V gene has CDR1 SGDLS and CDR2 YYNGEE.